This T cell receptor (beta chain) was sequenced in a study of blood T cell repertoires in COVID-19. About the research overall: Samples taken during acute and convalescent COVID-19 were collected in the United States, Italy and Spain. PBMCs, B-cell-depleted T cells, or T cells provided the cDNA or gDNA that made up the material.

Original processing notes: Quantification of nucleated cells was approximated via reference gene primer amplification. Only in-frame clones appear in the TCRdb table, and some are missing; sequencing was by immunoSEQ multiplex PCR. Clonal size and the V and J genes are those of that table, whereas D and trimming came from the DNA. The data show tens of thousands of clones, 83% seen once. In its sample, this clone was seen a few times. The CDR3 spans 16 residues. Trimming took 4 bases from V and 0 from J; bases not matched to a gene: 11. Germline loops: CDR1 SQVTM, CDR2 ANQGSEA. The chain uses TRBV29-1 and TRBJ1-1; TRBD1 matches 7 bases. The sample was peripheral blood. The source is a woman between 55 and 75 years old with acute or convalescent COVID-19. The CDR3 DNA follows: TGCAGCGTTGTTTCCGGAGGGGGCTCGATGAACACTGAAGCTTTCTTT. Translating it yields CSVVSGGGSMNTEAFF.